This entry describes one T cell receptor beta chain. The target antigen is unknown. This entry belongs to a study of cytomegalovirus exposure and HLA in healthy donors. Notes on the study in general: Presence/absence analyses assumed roughly uniform sequencing depth across donors, which may not hold.

The CDR3 extends over 13 amino acids. Germline V gene data show CDR1 as MNHNY and CDR2 as SVGAGI (reference sequence). Trimming removed 7 bases from V and 1 base from J, with 10 bases in between. Primers included in the PCR were 60 Vbeta and 13 Jbeta primers. Clones were read by immunoSEQ multiplex PCR, and TCRdb kept only the in-frame ones, dropping some. Here the sample spans 120,000 to 150,000 clones, about 84% being singletons. Specimen: PBMCs. This receptor was identified in a woman aged 40 to 55 in good health and CMV-seropositive. The rearrangement uses TRBV6-6 and TRBJ1-1; D not certain. Here the CDR3 DNA reads TGTGCCAGCATCGGGATGGCGAACACTGAAGCTTTCTTT. This sequence encodes CASIGMANTEAFF.